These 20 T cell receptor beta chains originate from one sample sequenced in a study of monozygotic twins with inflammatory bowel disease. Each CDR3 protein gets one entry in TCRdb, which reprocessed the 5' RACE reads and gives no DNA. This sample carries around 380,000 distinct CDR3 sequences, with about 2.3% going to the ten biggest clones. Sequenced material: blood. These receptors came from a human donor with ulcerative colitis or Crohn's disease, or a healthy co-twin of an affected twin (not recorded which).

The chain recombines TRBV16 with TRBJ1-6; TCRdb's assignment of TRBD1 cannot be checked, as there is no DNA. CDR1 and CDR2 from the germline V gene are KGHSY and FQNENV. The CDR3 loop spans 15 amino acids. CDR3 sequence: CASSRRTGNNSPLHF.

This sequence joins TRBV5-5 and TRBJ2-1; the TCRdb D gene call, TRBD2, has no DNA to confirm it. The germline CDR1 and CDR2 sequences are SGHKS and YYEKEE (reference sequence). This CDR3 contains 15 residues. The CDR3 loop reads CASSYASGKYNEQFF.

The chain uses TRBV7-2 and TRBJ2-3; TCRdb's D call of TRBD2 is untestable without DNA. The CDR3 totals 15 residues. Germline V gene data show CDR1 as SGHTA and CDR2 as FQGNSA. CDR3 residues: CASSSIAGSTDTQYF.

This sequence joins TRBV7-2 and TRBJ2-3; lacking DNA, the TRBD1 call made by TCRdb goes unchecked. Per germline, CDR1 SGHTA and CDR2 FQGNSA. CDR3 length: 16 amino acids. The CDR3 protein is CASSLAGSQGVDTQYF.

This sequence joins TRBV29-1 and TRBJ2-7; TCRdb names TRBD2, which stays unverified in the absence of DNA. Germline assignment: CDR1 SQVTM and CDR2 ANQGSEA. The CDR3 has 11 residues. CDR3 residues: CSAGTFYEQYF.

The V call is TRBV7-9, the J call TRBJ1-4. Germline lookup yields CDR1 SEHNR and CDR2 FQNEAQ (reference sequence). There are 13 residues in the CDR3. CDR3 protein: CASSSPVDTKLFF.

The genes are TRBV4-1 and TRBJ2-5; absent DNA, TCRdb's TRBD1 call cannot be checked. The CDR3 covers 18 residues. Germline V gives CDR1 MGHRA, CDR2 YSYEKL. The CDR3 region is CASSQTTGARRIQETQYF.

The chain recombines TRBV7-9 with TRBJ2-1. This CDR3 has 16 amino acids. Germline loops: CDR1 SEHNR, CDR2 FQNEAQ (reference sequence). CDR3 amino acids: CASSRIKGSQYNEQFF.

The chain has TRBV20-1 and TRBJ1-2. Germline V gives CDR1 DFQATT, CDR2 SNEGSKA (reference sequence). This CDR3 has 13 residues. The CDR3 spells CSARDAVGYGYTF.

CDR3 amino acids: CASSLFAGQGQTIRETQYF. This chain uses TRBV28 with TRBJ2-5; TCRdb lists TRBD1, though no DNA is available to test this call. Germline lookup yields CDR1 MDHEN and CDR2 SYDVKM. The CDR3 loop spans 19 amino acids.

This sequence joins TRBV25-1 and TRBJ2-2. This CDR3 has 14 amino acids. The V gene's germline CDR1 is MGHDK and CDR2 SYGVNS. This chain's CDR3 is CASSEIGNTGELFF.

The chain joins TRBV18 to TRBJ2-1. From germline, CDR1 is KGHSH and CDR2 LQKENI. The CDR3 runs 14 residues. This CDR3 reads CASSPRGRGNEQFF.

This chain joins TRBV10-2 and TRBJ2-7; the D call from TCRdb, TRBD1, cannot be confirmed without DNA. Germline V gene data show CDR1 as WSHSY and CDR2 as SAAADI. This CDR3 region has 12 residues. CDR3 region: CASSDTGYAQYF.

The CDR3 sequence: CASSPRERNEQYF. V and J are TRBV18 and TRBJ2-7. This CDR3 has 13 amino acids. The germline gives CDR1 KGHSH, CDR2 LQKENI.

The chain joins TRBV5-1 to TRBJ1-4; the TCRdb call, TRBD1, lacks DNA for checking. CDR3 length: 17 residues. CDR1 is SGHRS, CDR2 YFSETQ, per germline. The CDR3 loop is CASSLAGGPGGNEKLFF. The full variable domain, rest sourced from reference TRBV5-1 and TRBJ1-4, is KAGVTQTPRYLIKTRGQQVTLSCSPISGHRSVSWYQQTPGQGLQFLFEYFSETQRNKGNFPGRFSGRQFSNSRSEMNVSTLELGDSALYLCASSLAGGPGGNEKLFFGSGTQLSVL.

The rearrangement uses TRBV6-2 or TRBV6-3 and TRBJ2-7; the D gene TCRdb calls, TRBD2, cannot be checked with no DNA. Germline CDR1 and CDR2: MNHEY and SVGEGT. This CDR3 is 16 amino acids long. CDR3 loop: CASTALYSGRVYEQYF.

The CDR3 protein is CASTYSGEAKNIQYF. This chain links TRBV28 with TRBJ2-4; TCRdb gives TRBD2 as the D gene, but with no DNA this cannot be confirmed. The CDR3 is made up of 15 amino acids. Looked up from germline, CDR1 is MDHEN and CDR2 is SYDVKM.

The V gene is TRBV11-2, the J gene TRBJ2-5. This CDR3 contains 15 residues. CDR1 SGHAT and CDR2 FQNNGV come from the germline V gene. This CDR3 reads CASSSSGGSQETQYF.

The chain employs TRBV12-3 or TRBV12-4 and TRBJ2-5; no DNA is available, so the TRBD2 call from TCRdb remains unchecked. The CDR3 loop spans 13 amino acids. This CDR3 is CASSLGLAETQYF.

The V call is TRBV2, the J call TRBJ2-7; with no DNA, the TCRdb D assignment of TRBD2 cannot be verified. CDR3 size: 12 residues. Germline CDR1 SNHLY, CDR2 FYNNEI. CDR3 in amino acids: CASSLDWYEQYF.